Following are 17 T cell receptor beta chains from one sample sequenced in a study of immune evolution from preneoplasia to lung adenocarcinoma. The method was immunoSEQ multiplex PCR; TCRdb's version includes in-frame clones alone and lacks a portion of them. The sample contains roughly 4,500 clones, approximately 79% of which appear only once. Sequenced sample: FFPE minimally invasive lung adenocarcinoma tissue. The source of these receptors is a person aged 50-75 years with lung adenocarcinoma.

The chain carries TRBV5-1 and TRBJ2-1; TRBD2 aligns across 9 bases. The trim removed 2 bases at V and 7 bases at J, leaving 4 bases unmatched. The CDR3 covers 14 residues. CDR1 and CDR2 from the germline V gene are SGHRS and YFSETQ. The CDR3 loop is CASSLAGGQNEQFF. The CDR3 nucleotides are TGCGCCAGCAGCTTAGCGGGAGGTCAGAATGAGCAGTTCTTC.

This clone has only a few counts. The chain is built from TRBV6-5 and TRBJ2-7; tentative D call: TRBD2 (5 bases). V lost 7 bases, J lost 2 bases, and 12 bases lay in between. The CDR3 has 13 residues. Germline loops: CDR1 MNHEY, CDR2 SVGAGI. CDR3: CASKGLSTYEQYF. In DNA form, the CDR3 reads TGTGCCAGCAAAGGACTCTCAACCTACGAGCAGTACTTC.

The chain employs TRBV27 and TRBJ2-7; 9 bases are a match to TRBD1. This CDR3 contains 14 residues. Germline lookup yields CDR1 MNHEY and CDR2 SMNVEV (reference sequence). V lost 1 base and J lost 7; bases outside the gene matches: 5. The CDR3 is CASSLYWDRVEQYF. The CDR3 DNA reads TGTGCCAGCAGTTTATATTGGGACAGGGTAGAGCAGTACTTC.

This chain joins TRBV6-1 and TRBJ1-6; weak D call: TRBD1 (6 bases). Trimming shortened V by 4 bases and J by 4 bases, and 8 bases separated the two germline ends. CDR1 is MNHNS, CDR2 SASEGT, per germline. The CDR3 sequence is 14 residues long. The CDR3 spells CASSVGQYNSPLHF. The CDR3 coding sequence is TGTGCCAGCAGTGTAGGACAGTATAATTCACCCCTCCACTTT.

This CDR3 reads CASSWKGGYEQYF. DNA for the CDR3: TGTGCCAGCAGCTGGAAAGGGGGGTACGAGCAGTACTTC. The rearrangement links TRBV7-3 to TRBJ2-7; perhaps D is TRBD1 or TRBD2 (6 bases each). The CDR3 runs 13 residues. Germline-derived CDR1 and CDR2 are SGHTA and FQGTGA. With 4 bases removed from V and 4 bases from J, the gap between germline ends came to 11 bases.

This clone was seen only a few times. At one of its ends the junction is not consistent with the germline gene, which may arise from a read error. The same CDR3 is also encoded by other DNA sequences in this sample. This chain joins TRBV7-2 and TRBJ2-7, with 10 bases identical to TRBD2. The CDR3 consists of 15 residues. Germline CDR1 SGHTA, CDR2 FQGNSA. CDR3 region: CASSQGSSGSDEQYF. The CDR3, as DNA: TGTGCCAGCAGCCAAGGCTCTAGCGGGAGTGACGAGCAATACTTC.

The chain couples TRBV9 to TRBJ1-1, with 8 bases lining up with TRBD1. Germline V gene data show CDR1 as SGDLS and CDR2 as YYNGEE. There are 14 residues in the CDR3. V lost 4 bases, J lost 5 bases, and 7 bases stayed unmatched. Here the CDR3 DNA reads TGTGCCAGCAGCTTTCAGGGGGCAGGTACTGAAGCTTTCTTT. Translating gives CASSFQGAGTEAFF.

This clone was counted between two and nine times. V and J are TRBV2 and TRBJ2-1; D not certain. The CDR3 extends over 11 amino acids. Looked up from germline, CDR1 is SNHLY and CDR2 is FYNNEI. V was trimmed by 7 bases and J by 6 bases, leaving 7 bases between them. The CDR3 nucleotides are TGTGCCAGCACGGCTAGCAATGAGCAGTTCTTC. This gives the protein CASTASNEQFF.

The genes are TRBV28 and TRBJ2-3; 7 nucleotides line up with TRBD1. V was clipped by 3 bases and J by 5 bases; unmatched bases: 2. The germline V gene has CDR1 MDHEN and CDR2 SYDVKM. This CDR3 is 13 amino acids long. CDR3 nucleotide sequence: TGTGCCAGCAGTTTTGACAGGGAAGATACGCAGTATTTT. Its translation: CASSFDREDTQYF.

This rearrangement joins TRBV30 to TRBJ1-1; D is unresolved. The V gene lost 5 bases and the J gene lost 0 bases, with 7 bases spanning the gap. The CDR3 extends over 12 amino acids. In germline, CDR1 is GTSNPN, CDR2 SVGIG (reference sequence). The CDR3 sequence is CAWARLNTEAFF. CDR3 DNA sequence: TGTGCCTGGGCCAGATTGAACACTGAAGCTTTCTTT.

DNA for the CDR3: TGCGCCAGCAGCCAAACTACAGGGAGTGGAAACACCATATATTTT. It is translated as CASSQTTGSGNTIYF. The gene calls are TRBV4-3 and TRBJ1-3, with TRBD1 as a possible D gene (6 bases). V was cut by 2 bases and J by 3 bases, with 11 bases left in between. The CDR3 is made up of 15 amino acids. Germline V gene lookup returns CDR1 LGHNA and CDR2 YSLEER.

The chain recombines TRBV29-1 with TRBJ2-2; D might be TRBD1 or TRBD2, each matching 6 bases. Germline V lookup: CDR1 SQVTM, CDR2 ANQGSEA. The V and J ends lost 3 bases and 5 bases respectively, with 19 bases between them. The CDR3 sequence is 16 residues long. This CDR3 reads CSVDPSGGAGTGELFF. The CDR3 DNA follows: TGCAGCGTTGACCCGTCCGGGGGCGCGGGGACCGGGGAGCTGTTTTTT.

The chain is built from TRBV7-3 and TRBJ1-5; TRBD1 is a possible D gene (5 bases). V was trimmed by 5 bases and J by 6 bases, leaving 11 bases between them. Looked up from germline, CDR1 is SGHTA and CDR2 is FQGTGA. CDR3 size: 13 residues. The CDR3 loop is CASSRGVGQPQHF. Here the CDR3 DNA reads TGTGCCAGCAGCCGGGGGGTGGGTCAGCCCCAGCATTTT.

The CDR3 nucleotides read TGTGCCATTCAGGGGCGCGGTATTGAGCAGTTCTTC. This gives the protein CAIQGRGIEQFF. The V and J genes are TRBV19 and TRBJ2-1; TRBD1 is a possible D gene (6 bases). The CDR3 runs 12 residues. Germline V gives CDR1 LNHDA, CDR2 SQIVND (reference sequence). Trimming pared 10 bases from V and 9 bases from J, leaving 16 bases between.

The chain links TRBV2 to TRBJ1-3; no firm D call. The germline V and J ends were trimmed by 4 bases and 2 bases, with 6 bases remaining between them. This CDR3 contains 13 residues. Germline CDR1 reads SNHLY; CDR2 reads FYNNEI. CDR3 DNA sequence: TGTGCCAGCAGTGGAGGGCCTGGAAACACCATATATTTT. Protein: CASSGGPGNTIYF.

This clone was recorded a few times. CDR3 nucleotide sequence: TGCAGCGCCGTCCTTGGGCTCGGGAACACTGAAGCTTTCTTT. Its protein is CSAVLGLGNTEAFF. This chain joins TRBV29-1 and TRBJ1-1; D gene unclear. Germline V gene lookup returns CDR1 SQVTM and CDR2 ANQGSEA. With 7 bases removed from V and 1 base from J, the gap between germline ends came to 16 bases. This CDR3 is built from 14 residues.

This chain joins TRBV6-1 and TRBJ1-2; the D gene is possibly TRBD1 (6 bases). With 1 base removed from V and 4 bases from J, the gap between germline ends came to 13 bases. The CDR3 sequence is 15 residues long. Germline V CDR1 and CDR2: MNHNS, SASEGT. This CDR3 reads CASSEVGGGGYGYTF. The CDR3, as DNA: TGTGCCAGCAGTGAAGTAGGAGGGGGTGGCTATGGCTACACCTTC.